This T cell receptor (beta chain) was identified in a study of PD-1 blockade in classical Hodgkin lymphoma. This clone was detected a few times. Profiling relied on immunoSEQ multiplex PCR, and the TCRdb table lists in-frame clones only, not all of them. The top ten hold roughly 2.6% of the sample, which has under 20,000 clones, just over 70% seen once. Time point reported: cycle 4 day 1 (C4D1), after six to seven weeks of nivolumab. Exposure to brentuximab vedotin varied, and each patient had relapsed following autologous stem cell transplantation. From thawed PBMCs, CD4+ T cells were purified using magnetic negative selection. Germline V gene sequence: CDR1 SGHAT, CDR2 FQNNGV. CDR3 size: 15 residues. J lost 8 bases, V lost 5 bases, and 9 bases had no gene match.

The clonotype comes from a human donor with classical Hodgkin lymphoma. The chain recombines TRBV11-2 with TRBJ1-6, with TRBD1 identical over 7 bases. The source was CD4+ T cells from blood, collected before the fourth cycle of nivolumab. DNA for the CDR3: TGTGCCAGCAGCACACCGGGACAGATTTATTCACCCCTCCACTTT. Protein product: CASSTPGQIYSPLHF.